Listed here are 10 T cell receptor beta chains from one sample, sequenced in a study of shared clonotypes between healthy human individuals. Method: immunoSEQ multiplex PCR; TCRdb's copy keeps in-frame clones and lacks some. Among roughly 2.5 million clones listed, around nine tenths were seen once. The sequenced sample consisted of naive CD4+ T cells sorted from blood. Subset in this sample: CD45RA+ positively selected. These receptors were taken from a man aged 18 to 30 in good health.

The V gene is TRBV30, the J gene TRBJ2-2, with D possibly being TRBD2 (6 bases). Trimming pared 4 bases from V and 1 base from J, leaving 13 bases between. This CDR3 spans 15 amino acids. Per the germline V gene, CDR1 is GTSNPN and CDR2 is SVGIG (reference sequence). CDR3 sequence: CAWTRDFMNTGELFF. The CDR3 nucleotides read TGTGCCTGGACCCGGGACTTCATGAACACCGGGGAGCTGTTTTTT.

The rearrangement uses TRBV6-6 and TRBJ2-7; D call uncertain. The CDR3 has 15 residues. Germline V gene data show CDR1 as MNHNY and CDR2 as SVGAGI (reference sequence). V lost 2 bases and J lost 2, with 13 bases in between. CDR3 sequence: CASSYRSDPTYEQYF. The CDR3, as DNA: TGTGCCAGCAGTTACCGGTCAGACCCGACCTACGAGCAGTACTTC.

In the case of this clone: This sample also contains other DNA sequences that code for the same CDR3. J is TRBJ2-1 and V is TRBV5-1; 7 nucleotides agree with TRBD2. CDR3 length: 15 residues. The germline V gene encodes CDR1 SGHRS and CDR2 YFSETQ. The V and J ends lost 1 base and 2 bases, in that order; junction bases with no gene match: 3. CDR3 nucleotides: TGCGCCAGCAGCTTGAGCGGGGAAACCTACAATGAGCAGTTCTTC. It yields the protein CASSLSGETYNEQFF.

The chain couples TRBV5-1 to TRBJ1-3; tentative D call: TRBD1 (6 bases). Germline-derived CDR1 and CDR2 are SGHRS and YFSETQ. The CDR3 extends over 14 amino acids. V was cut by 7 bases and J by 4 bases, with 15 bases left in between. Written as DNA, the CDR3 is TGCGCCAGCTCACAGGGTGTGGGAGGAAACACCATATATTTT. Translated, it gives CASSQGVGGNTIYF.

As to this clone: The sample holds other DNA sequences that translate to the same CDR3. The chain has TRBV4-1 and TRBJ2-5, with 13 bases that match TRBD2. The CDR3 consists of 15 residues. Trimming cost V 6 bases and J 1 base; bases outside gene matches: 2. Germline CDR1 reads MGHRA; CDR2 reads YSYEKL. CDR3 DNA sequence: TGCGCCAGCAGTCGACTAGCGGGAGGCCAAGAGACCCAGTACTTC. This gives the protein CASSRLAGGQETQYF.

Worth noting for this clone: The sample contains more than one DNA sequence encoding this CDR3. This sequence joins TRBV18 and TRBJ2-5; D call uncertain. Germline V gene lookup returns CDR1 KGHSH and CDR2 LQKENI. The V gene lost 0 bases and the J gene lost 1 base, with 6 bases spanning the gap. The length of the CDR3 is 14 residues. CDR3 amino acids: CASSPPSGQETQYF. The CDR3 coding sequence is TGTGCCAGCTCACCACCTTCGGGCCAAGAGACCCAGTACTTC.

This clone appeared a single time. This chain joins TRBV9 and TRBJ2-3; a weak D match, TRBD1 (5 bases). CDR3 length equals 16 residues. Germline assignment: CDR1 SGDLS and CDR2 YYNGEE. Trimming removed 6 bases at V and 2 bases at J, with 19 bases between. The CDR3 DNA reads as TGTGCCAGCAAGGCCCCTGATGGGGCTCCCACAGATACGCAGTATTTT. Translated, it gives CASKAPDGAPTDTQYF.

This clone was detected once. The rearrangement links TRBV6-1 to TRBJ2-1; tentatively, D is TRBD1 (6 bases). In germline, CDR1 is MNHNS, CDR2 SASEGT. CDR3 size: 12 residues. V was shortened by 9 bases and J by 9 bases, with 15 bases between the two germline ends. Here the CDR3 reads CASNQGSGEQFF. The CDR3 DNA is TGTGCCAGTAACCAGGGGTCGGGTGAGCAGTTCTTC.

The chain is built from TRBV28 and TRBJ1-4; D unresolved. The V end was cut by 6 bases, the J end by 11 bases, with 13 bases between. CDR3 size: 12 residues. The germline V gene encodes CDR1 MDHEN and CDR2 SYDVKM. CDR3 in DNA: TGTGCCAGCAGGGATCGGACTGGGAAACTGTTTTTT. Amino acids: CASRDRTGKLFF. Based on the CDR3 plus reference TRBV28 and TRBJ1-4, the full variable domain is DVKVTQSSRYLVKRTGEKVFLECVQDMDHENMFWYRQDPGLGLRLIYFSYDVKMKEKGDIPEGYSVSREKKERFSLILESASTNQTSMYLCASRDRTGKLFFGSGTQLSVL.

The rearrangement links TRBV6-6 to TRBJ1-3; D is ambiguous. CDR1 and CDR2 (germline): MNHNY, SVGAGI (reference sequence). V was shortened by 2 bases and J by 4 bases, with 6 bases between the two germline ends. CDR3 length equals 13 residues. The CDR3 region is CASSYDLGNTIYF. CDR3 DNA: TGTGCCAGCAGTTACGACTTGGGAAACACCATATATTTT.